This T cell receptor (beta chain) was captured by sequencing in a study of T cell changes during pregnancy in multiple sclerosis. Here immunoSEQ multiplex PCR was the method, and the copy in TCRdb shows in-frame clones only, minus some. The table shows fewer than 35,000 clones, with roughly 91% occurring only once. Germline-derived CDR1 and CDR2 are MNHNS and SASEGT. V lost 7 bases to trimming and J lost 7 bases, with 16 bases between them. This CDR3 has 13 residues. The sequence derives from a female donor with multiple sclerosis, enrolled in a pregnancy study. This chain links TRBV6-1 with TRBJ1-2; perhaps TRBD1 as D (6 bases). This material consisted of CD4+ T cells from peripheral blood mononuclear cells, taken in the second trimester of pregnancy. This CDR3 is CASNEQGPSGYTF. The DNA for the CDR3 is TGTGCCAGCAATGAGCAGGGGCCTAGTGGCTACACCTTC.